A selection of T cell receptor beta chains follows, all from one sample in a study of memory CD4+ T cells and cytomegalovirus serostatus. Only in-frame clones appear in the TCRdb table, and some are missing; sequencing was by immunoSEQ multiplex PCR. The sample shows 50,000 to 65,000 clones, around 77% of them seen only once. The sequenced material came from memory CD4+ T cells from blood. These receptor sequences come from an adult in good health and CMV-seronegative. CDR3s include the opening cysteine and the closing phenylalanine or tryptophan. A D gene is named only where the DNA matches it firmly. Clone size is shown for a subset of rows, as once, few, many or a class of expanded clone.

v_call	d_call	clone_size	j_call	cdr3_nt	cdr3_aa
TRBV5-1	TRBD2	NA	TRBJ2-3	TGCGCCAGCAGCTATAGCGGGAGGGCCGTGGGAGATACGCAGTATTTT	CASSYSGRAVGDTQYF
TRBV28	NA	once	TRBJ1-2	TGTGCCAGCAGGCAACCCCCTAGGACACGAGCTAACTATGGCTACACCTTC	CASRQPPRTRANYGYTF
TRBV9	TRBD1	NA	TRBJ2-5	TGTGCCAGCAGCGTAGGGGGGAGACAGGGGGCGGAGACCCAGTACTTC	CASSVGGRQGAETQYF
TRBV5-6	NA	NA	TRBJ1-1	TGTGCCAGCAGCTTGTCCCCGAACACTGAAGCTTTCTTT	CASSLSPNTEAFF
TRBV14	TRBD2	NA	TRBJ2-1	TGTGCCAGCAGCCGTATAGCGGGGCTCTACAATGAGCAGTTCTTC	CASSRIAGLYNEQFF
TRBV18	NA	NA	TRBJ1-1	TGTGCCAGCTCACCGAGCCTCGCTGGAGGGGCGGGGGCCATGAACACTGAAGCTTTCTTT	CASSPSLAGGAGAMNTEAFF
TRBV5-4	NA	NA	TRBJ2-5	TGTGCCAGCAGCTGGGGTCACGGGACGCAAGAGACCCAGTACTTC	CASSWGHGTQETQYF
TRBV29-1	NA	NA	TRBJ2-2	TGCAGCGTTGATACAGGGTTTACGACCGGGGAGCTGTTTTTT	CSVDTGFTTGELFF
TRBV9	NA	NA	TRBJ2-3	TGTGCCAGCAGCGTGGCCCCGGGGGCGGGGGATACGCAGTATTTT	CASSVAPGAGDTQYF
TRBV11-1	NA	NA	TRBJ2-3	TGTGCCAGCAGCCGGATGGCTACTAGCACAGATACGCAGTATTTT	CASSRMATSTDTQYF
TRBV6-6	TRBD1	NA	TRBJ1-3	TGTGCCAGCAGGGGACAGAAAACTCTGGGAAACACCATATATTTT	CASRGQKTLGNTIYF